A single sample gave rise to the 13 T cell receptor beta chains below, sequenced in a study of CD8+ T cells in alopecia areata. Sequencing relied on a cDNA template that was reverse transcribed from extracted RNA. TCRdb's copy holds only in-frame clones and misses some; the assay was immunoSEQ multiplex PCR. The data hold about 98,000 clones, with around 44% observed a single time. The sequenced sample consisted of CD4+ T cells sorted from blood. All receptors derive from a human donor with alopecia areata.

This clone turned up a few times. The chain couples TRBV28 to TRBJ2-5; 12 bases align to TRBD2. CDR3 length: 15 residues. The junction had 7 bases not matched to a gene; V was cut back by 4 bases and J by 7 bases. Germline V CDR1 and CDR2: MDHEN, SYDVKM. The CDR3 sequence: CASSWGTSGLGTQYF. The CDR3 region has the DNA TGTGCCAGCAGTTGGGGGACTAGCGGGCTTGGGACCCAGTACTTC.

V usage is TRBV25-1 and J usage is TRBJ2-1; TRBD2 aligns across 13 bases. There are 15 residues in the CDR3. Trimming cost V 1 base and J 9 bases; bases outside gene matches: 3. Germline V gene sequence: CDR1 MGHDK, CDR2 SYGVNS. In DNA, the CDR3 is TGTGCCAGCAGTGAATCACTAGCGGGAGGGGTTGAGCAGTTCTTC. Translation: CASSESLAGGVEQFF.

This chain uses TRBV5-1 with TRBJ2-7; 7 bases match TRBD2. The germline V gene encodes CDR1 SGHRS and CDR2 YFSETQ. V lost 7 bases to trimming and J lost 3 bases; unmatched junction nucleotides: 10. The CDR3 sequence is 14 residues long. The DNA of the CDR3 is TGCGCCAGCGGGGCTAGCGGAGCAAACTACGAGCAGTACTTC. Its protein product is CASGASGANYEQYF. Supplemented by reference TRBV5-1 and TRBJ2-7, the full variable domain reads KAGVTQTPRYLIKTRGQQVTLSCSPISGHRSVSWYQQTPGQGLQFLFEYFSETQRNKGNFPGRFSGRQFSNSRSEMNVSTLELGDSALYLCASGASGANYEQYFGPGTRLTVT.

Only a few counts were recorded for this clone. CDR3 sequence reads: CASSTMGSGANVLTF. DNA of the CDR3: TGTGCCAGTAGCACGATGGGCTCTGGGGCCAACGTCCTGACTTTC. The V gene is TRBV19, the J gene TRBJ2-6; D unresolved. CDR3 length: 15 residues. Germline V gene sequence: CDR1 LNHDA, CDR2 SQIVND (reference sequence). Trimming pared 6 bases from V and 0 bases from J, leaving 9 bases between.

This clone appeared a few times. The chain links TRBV29-1 to TRBJ2-7; weak D call: TRBD2 (6 bases). Trimming took off 6 bases at V and 5 bases at J, with 20 bases between the two ends. The CDR3 runs 14 residues. Germline V gene sequence: CDR1 SQVTM, CDR2 ANQGSEA. The CDR3 region is CSVAPRTSGDEQYF. The CDR3 DNA sequence: TGCAGCGTAGCCCCAAGGACCTCGGGGGACGAGCAGTACTTC.

This clone came up once. V usage is TRBV6-5 and J usage is TRBJ1-1, with D uncertain. The length of the CDR3 is 13 residues. V was shortened by 2 bases and J by 6 bases, with 10 bases between the two germline ends. Germline V gives CDR1 MNHEY, CDR2 SVGAGI. CDR3 sequence reads: CASSYKGRAEAFF. In DNA, the CDR3 is TGTGCCAGCAGTTACAAAGGACGAGCTGAAGCTTTCTTT.

The chain recombines TRBV29-1 with TRBJ2-5; 11 bases are shared with TRBD1. The CDR3 runs to 18 residues. The V gene's germline CDR1 is SQVTM and CDR2 ANQGSEA. V lost 4 bases and J lost 2; bases outside the gene matches: 15. CDR3 region: CSVARVGPGTGGQETQYF. CDR3 nucleotides: TGCAGCGTTGCGCGGGTTGGCCCAGGGACAGGGGGTCAAGAGACCCAGTACTTC. The whole variable domain, filled in from reference TRBV29-1 and TRBJ2-5, reads SAVISQKPSRDICQRGTSLTIQCQVDSQVTMMFWYRQQPGQSLTLIATANQGSEATYESGFVIDKFPISRPNLTFSTLTVSNMSPEDSSIYLCSVARVGPGTGGQETQYFGPGTRLLVL.

This clone was seen only a few times. The CDR3 bases are TGTGCCAGCAGCCGGAATACAGGGGACACCGGGGAGCTGTTTTTT. It encodes CASSRNTGDTGELFF. The rearrangement joins TRBV11-2 to TRBJ2-2, with TRBD1 matching 7 bases. Germline V gene sequence: CDR1 SGHAT, CDR2 FQNNGV. This CDR3 comprises 15 residues. V lost 5 bases and J lost 3; bases outside the gene matches: 6.

This rearrangement joins TRBV28 to TRBJ2-7; 9 bases are a match to TRBD1. The V and J ends lost 5 bases and 8 bases, in that order; junction bases with no gene match: 10. The CDR3 runs 14 residues. Per the germline V gene, CDR1 is MDHEN and CDR2 is SYDVKM. CDR3 DNA: TGTGCCAGCAGTGAGGCGACAGGGGGGTTTCAGCAGTACTTC. Its protein is CASSEATGGFQQYF.

Only a few counts were recorded for this clone. The CDR3 DNA reads TGCGCCAGCAGCTTGGCCCCAACAGTGGTCTATGGCTACACCTTC. This codes for CASSLAPTVVYGYTF. The chain links TRBV5-1 to TRBJ1-2; D call uncertain. Germline loops: CDR1 SGHRS, CDR2 YFSETQ. CDR3 size: 15 residues. V was pared by 0 bases and J by 4 bases, with 13 bases between.

The chain links TRBV5-1 to TRBJ2-1; 7 nucleotides match TRBD2. Germline CDR1 SGHRS, CDR2 YFSETQ. V lost 4 bases to trimming and J lost 8 bases; unmatched junction nucleotides: 18. The CDR3 covers 17 residues. CDR3 amino acids: CASSPTGGGPVSDEQFF. Here the CDR3 DNA reads TGCGCCAGCAGCCCCACGGGGGGAGGGCCGGTCTCCGATGAGCAGTTCTTC.

The rearrangement links TRBV7-2 to TRBJ1-6, with TRBD1 matching over 7 bases. This CDR3 has 16 amino acids. CDR1 and CDR2 from the germline V gene are SGHTA and FQGNSA. The J segment lost 4 bases and the V segment lost 3 bases, leaving 6 bases of the junction unmatched. The CDR3: CASSLRQGGYNSPLHF. CDR3 bases: TGTGCCAGCAGCTTGAGACAGGGAGGGTATAATTCACCCCTCCACTTT. Full variable domain (remainder filled in from reference TRBV7-2 and TRBJ1-6): GAGVSQSPSNKVTEKGKDVELRCDPISGHTALYWYRQSLGQGLEFLIYFQGNSAPDKSGLPSDRFSAERTGGSVSTLTIQRTQQEDSAVYLCASSLRQGGYNSPLHFGNGTRLTVT.

The J gene is TRBJ2-2, the V gene TRBV2; D is perhaps TRBD1 (6 bases). V was shortened by 2 bases and J by 2 bases, with 15 bases between the two germline ends. Germline V CDR1 and CDR2: SNHLY, FYNNEI. The CDR3 covers 17 residues. This CDR3 reads CASSETYRELNTGELFF. The CDR3 DNA reads TGTGCCAGCAGTGAAACATACAGGGAACTAAACACCGGGGAGCTGTTTTTT.